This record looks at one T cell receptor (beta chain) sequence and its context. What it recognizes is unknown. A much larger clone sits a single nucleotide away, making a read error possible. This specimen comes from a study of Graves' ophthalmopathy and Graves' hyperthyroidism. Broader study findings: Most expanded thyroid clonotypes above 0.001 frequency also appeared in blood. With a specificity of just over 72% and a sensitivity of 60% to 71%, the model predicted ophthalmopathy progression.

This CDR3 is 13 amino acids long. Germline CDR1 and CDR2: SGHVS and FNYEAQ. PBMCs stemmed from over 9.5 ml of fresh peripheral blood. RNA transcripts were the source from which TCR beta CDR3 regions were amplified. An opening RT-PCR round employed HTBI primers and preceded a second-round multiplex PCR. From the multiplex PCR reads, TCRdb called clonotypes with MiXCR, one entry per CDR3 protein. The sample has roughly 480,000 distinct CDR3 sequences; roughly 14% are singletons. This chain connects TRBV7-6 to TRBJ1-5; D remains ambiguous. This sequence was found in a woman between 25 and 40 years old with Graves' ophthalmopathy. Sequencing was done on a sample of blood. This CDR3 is CTSSTYESQPQHF. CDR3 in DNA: TGTACCAGCAGTACTTACGAGAGTCAGCCCCAGCATTTT.